Shown below are 5 T cell receptor beta chains from a single sample sequenced in a study of blood T cell repertoires in COVID-19. Here immunoSEQ multiplex PCR was the method, and the copy in TCRdb shows in-frame clones only, minus some. The table shows some 320,000 clones, with 85% to 95% occurring only once. Material for sequencing was PBMCs or T cells enriched from blood (not recorded which). The receptors originated from a woman in her 30s who had been exposed to COVID-19.

This chain joins TRBV27 and TRBJ2-5, with 8 bases lining up with TRBD1. J lost 8 bases, V lost 7 bases, and 9 bases had no gene match. This CDR3 is built from 13 residues. CDR1 MNHEY and CDR2 SMNVEV come from the germline V gene (reference sequence). DNA of the CDR3: TGTGCCAGCACCGTGGACAGGGAAAGAACCCAGTACTTC. This codes for CASTVDRERTQYF.

CDR3 amino acids: CATRTGAYNSPLHF. As DNA, the CDR3 is TGTGCCACCAGGACAGGGGCCTATAATTCACCCCTCCACTTT. The chain links TRBV27 to TRBJ1-6, with 9 positions matching TRBD1. The germline V gene has CDR1 MNHEY and CDR2 SMNVEV (reference sequence). Unmatched junction bases numbered 3, after V lost 10 bases and J lost 2 bases. CDR3 size: 14 residues.

The V and J genes are TRBV5-1 and TRBJ2-7; possibly TRBD1 for D (7 bases). The CDR3 contains 15 residues. V was shortened by 4 bases and J by 6 bases, with 20 bases between the two germline ends. Germline lookup yields CDR1 SGHRS and CDR2 YFSETQ. In nucleotides, the CDR3 is TGCGCCAGCAGCCCGGGGGTACAGGGGTATTTCGAGCAGTACTTC. Translating gives CASSPGVQGYFEQYF. Filled out from reference TRBV5-1 and TRBJ2-7, the complete variable domain reads KAGVTQTPRYLIKTRGQQVTLSCSPISGHRSVSWYQQTPGQGLQFLFEYFSETQRNKGNFPGRFSGRQFSNSRSEMNVSTLELGDSALYLCASSPGVQGYFEQYFGPGTRLTVT.

The gene calls are TRBV6-5 and TRBJ2-3; TRBD1 agrees at 7 bases. Per germline, CDR1 MNHEY and CDR2 SVGAGI. V trimming: 6 bases; J trimming: 2 bases; junction bases outside the gene matches: 5. The CDR3 runs to 14 residues. DNA for the CDR3: TGTGCCAGCAGCAGGGGGTTCCTCACAGATACGCAGTATTTT. Residues: CASSRGFLTDTQYF.

The chain links TRBV6-4 to TRBJ2-1; 8 bases map to TRBD2. V lost 6 bases, J lost 7 bases, and 14 bases stayed unmatched. The length of the CDR3 is 16 residues. In germline, CDR1 is MRHNA, CDR2 SNTAGT. CDR3 region: CASSGAGAGIGNEQFF. CDR3 DNA sequence: TGTGCCAGCAGCGGAGCGGGGGCTGGGATTGGGAATGAGCAGTTCTTC.